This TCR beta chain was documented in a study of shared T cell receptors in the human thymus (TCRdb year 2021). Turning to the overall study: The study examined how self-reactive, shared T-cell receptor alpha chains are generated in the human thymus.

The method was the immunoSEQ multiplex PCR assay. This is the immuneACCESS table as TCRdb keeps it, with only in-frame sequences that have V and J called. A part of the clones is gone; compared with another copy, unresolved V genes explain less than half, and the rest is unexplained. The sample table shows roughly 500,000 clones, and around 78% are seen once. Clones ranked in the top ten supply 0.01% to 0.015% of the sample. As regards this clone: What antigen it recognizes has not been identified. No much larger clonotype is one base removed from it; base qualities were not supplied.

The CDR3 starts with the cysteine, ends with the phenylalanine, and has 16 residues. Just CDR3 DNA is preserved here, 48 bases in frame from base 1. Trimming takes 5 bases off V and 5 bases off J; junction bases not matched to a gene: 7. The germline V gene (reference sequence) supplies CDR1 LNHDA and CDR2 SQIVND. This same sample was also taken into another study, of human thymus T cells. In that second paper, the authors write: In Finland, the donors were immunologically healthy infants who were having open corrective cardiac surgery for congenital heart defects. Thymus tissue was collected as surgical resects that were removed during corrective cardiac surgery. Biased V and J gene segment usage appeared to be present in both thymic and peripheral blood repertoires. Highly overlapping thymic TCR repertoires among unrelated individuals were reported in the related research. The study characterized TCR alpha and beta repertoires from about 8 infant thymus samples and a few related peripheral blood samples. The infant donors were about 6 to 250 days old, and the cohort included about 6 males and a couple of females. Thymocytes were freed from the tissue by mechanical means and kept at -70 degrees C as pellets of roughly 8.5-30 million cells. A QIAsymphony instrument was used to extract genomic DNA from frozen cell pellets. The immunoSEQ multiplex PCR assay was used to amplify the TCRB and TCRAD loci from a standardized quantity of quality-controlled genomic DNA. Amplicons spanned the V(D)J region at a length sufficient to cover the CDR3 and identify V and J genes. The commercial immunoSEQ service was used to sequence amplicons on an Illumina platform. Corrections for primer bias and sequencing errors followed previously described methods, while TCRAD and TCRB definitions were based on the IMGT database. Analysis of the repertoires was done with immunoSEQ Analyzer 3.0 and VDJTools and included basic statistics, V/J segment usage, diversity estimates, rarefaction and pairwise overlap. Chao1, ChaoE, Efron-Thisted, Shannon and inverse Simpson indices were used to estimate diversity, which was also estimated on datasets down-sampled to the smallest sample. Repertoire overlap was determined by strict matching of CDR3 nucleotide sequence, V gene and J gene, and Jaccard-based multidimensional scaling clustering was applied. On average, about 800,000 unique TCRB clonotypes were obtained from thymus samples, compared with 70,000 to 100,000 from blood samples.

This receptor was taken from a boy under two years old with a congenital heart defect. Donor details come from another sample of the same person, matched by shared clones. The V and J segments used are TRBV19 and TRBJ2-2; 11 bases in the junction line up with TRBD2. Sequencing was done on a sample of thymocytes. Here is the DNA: TGTGCCAGTAGTGCGGCTAGCGGGAGGTGGACCGGGGAGCTGTTTTTT. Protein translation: CASSAASGRWTGELFF. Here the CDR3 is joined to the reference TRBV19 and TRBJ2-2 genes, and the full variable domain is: DGGITQSPKYLFRKEGQNVTLSCEQNLNHDAMYWYRQDPGQGLRLIYYSQIVNDFQKGDIAEGYSVSREKKESFPLTVTSAQKNPTAFYLCASSAASGRWTGELFFGEGSRLTVL.